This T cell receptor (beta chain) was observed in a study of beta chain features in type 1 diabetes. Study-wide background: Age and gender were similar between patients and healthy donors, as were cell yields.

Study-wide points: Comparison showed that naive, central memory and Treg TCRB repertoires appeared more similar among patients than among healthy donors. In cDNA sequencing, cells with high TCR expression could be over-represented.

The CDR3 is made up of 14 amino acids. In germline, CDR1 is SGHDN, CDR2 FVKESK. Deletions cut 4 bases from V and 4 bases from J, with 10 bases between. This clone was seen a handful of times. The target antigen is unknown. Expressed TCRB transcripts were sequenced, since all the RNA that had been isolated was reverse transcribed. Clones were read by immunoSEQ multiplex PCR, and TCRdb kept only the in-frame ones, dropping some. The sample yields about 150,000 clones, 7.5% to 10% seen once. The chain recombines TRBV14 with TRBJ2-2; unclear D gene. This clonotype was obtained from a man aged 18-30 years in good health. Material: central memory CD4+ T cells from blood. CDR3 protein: CASSLRTFTGELFF. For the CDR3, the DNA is TGTGCCAGCAGCCTACGTACATTCACCGGGGAGCTGTTTTTT. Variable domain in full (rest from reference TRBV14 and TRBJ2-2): EAGVTQFPSHSVIEKGQTVTLRCDPISGHDNLYWYRRVMGKEIKFLLHFVKESKQDESGMPNNRFLAERTGGTYSTLKVQPAELEDSGVYFCASSLRTFTGELFFGEGSRLTVL.